This T cell receptor (beta chain) is drawn from a study of T cell repertoires in cytomegalovirus infection. Study-level information: CMV infection and matching HLA type were both indicated by public TCR beta signatures.

Trimming cost V 4 bases and J 3 bases, with 19 bases left between them. This CDR3 has 16 residues. CDR1 SGDLS and CDR2 YYNGEE come from the germline V gene. Each CDR3 protein gets one entry after TCRdb re-called the reads with MiXCR. The table records about 57,000 distinct CDR3 sequences, 20% of them present only once. About this clonotype itself: The antigen is unknown.

The sequence derives from a human donor in good health (CMV status not recorded). Some clones in this sample may be carry-over from other donors' samples. This sample comprised CD8+ T cells from cultured PBMCs, obtained from culture after CMV antigen stimulation. V is TRBV9 and J is TRBJ1-1; a weak D match, TRBD1 (6 bases). In DNA, the CDR3 is TGTGCCAGCAGCCTTCTAGGGGGGGTTGGGGACACTGAAGCTTTCTTT. Its translation is CASSLLGGVGDTEAFF.